The rows below give T cell receptor beta chains drawn from one sample of a study of tumor-infiltrating lymphocytes in oesophageal squamous cell carcinoma. MiXCR was run by TCRdb on the PCR reads, yielding one entry per CDR3 protein. The data hold some 22,000 distinct CDR3 sequences, with around 39% observed a single time. The sample consisted of esophageal tumor tissue. Receptor source: a male donor with esophageal squamous cell carcinoma. Both conserved end residues are trimmed from each CDR3. The order of the fields is J gene, V gene, CDR3 protein.

J gene: TRBJ2-1; V gene: TRBV18; CDR3 protein: ASSPPSGGVSYNEQF
J gene: .; V gene: TRBV2; CDR3 protein: ASSVGRYEQY
J gene: .; V gene: TRBV27; CDR3 protein: ASSFWGGSSYNEQY
J gene: TRBJ2-1; V gene: TRBV7-2; CDR3 protein: ASSSTGTSYNEQF
J gene: TRBJ2-7; V gene: TRBV12-3/TRBV12-4; CDR3 protein: ASSPYNEQY
J gene: TRBJ1-5; V gene: TRBV2; CDR3 protein: ASSLWTGGSQPQH
J gene: TRBJ1-1; V gene: TRBV7-9; CDR3 protein: ASSRLVNSEAF
J gene: TRBJ1-1; V gene: TRBV11-2; CDR3 protein: ASSFVNTEAF
J gene: TRBJ2-1; V gene: TRBV11-1; CDR3 protein: ASSRWTSGRYNEQF
J gene: TRBJ2-5; V gene: TRBV6-1; CDR3 protein: ASSRSPLTSGYIPRYQETQY
J gene: .; V gene: TRBV2; CDR3 protein: ASRVGQGNEQY
J gene: TRBJ2-5; V gene: TRBV7-6; CDR3 protein: ASSPSVAYEQY
J gene: .; V gene: TRBV7-6; CDR3 protein: ASSPAASGRNVEQF
J gene: .; V gene: TRBV5-5; CDR3 protein: ASSLGTGGPYEQY
J gene: TRBJ2-4; V gene: TRBV6-1; CDR3 protein: ASREPGLYEQY
J gene: .; V gene: TRBV7-2; CDR3 protein: ASSLKAGSQTQY
J gene: TRBJ2-1; V gene: TRBV6-1; CDR3 protein: ASRGLAGTGYNEQF
J gene: TRBJ2-7; V gene: TRBV7-9; CDR3 protein: ASSLELTSGKQY
J gene: TRBJ1-2; V gene: TRBV28; CDR3 protein: ASSREVWGAYGYT
J gene: .; V gene: TRBV11-3; CDR3 protein: ASSLRDSQYNEQF
J gene: TRBJ1-2; V gene: TRBV27; CDR3 protein: ASSLRQDVLLGNYGYT
J gene: TRBJ2-6; V gene: TRBV6-2/TRBV6-3; CDR3 protein: ASLGGSYGANVLT
J gene: TRBJ2-3; V gene: TRBV12-3/TRBV12-4; CDR3 protein: ASSWALSTDTQY
J gene: TRBJ2-1; V gene: TRBV6-1; CDR3 protein: ASSVWDRAILKQF
J gene: TRBJ2-7; V gene: TRBV5-4; CDR3 protein: ASSLGATGGYEQY
J gene: TRBJ2-6; V gene: TRBV7-2; CDR3 protein: ASSHGT
J gene: TRBJ2-1; V gene: TRBV7-6; CDR3 protein: ASSLNREIYNEQF
J gene: TRBJ2-7; V gene: TRBV12-3/TRBV12-4; CDR3 protein: ASSPGQGIYEQY
J gene: .; V gene: TRBV7-2; CDR3 protein: ASSLGTGRGNEQY
J gene: TRBJ2-3; V gene: TRBV10-3; CDR3 protein: AISEQGLTDTQY
J gene: TRBJ1-1; V gene: TRBV12-3/TRBV12-4; CDR3 protein: ASSRREYEAF
J gene: TRBJ1-5; V gene: TRBV6-6; CDR3 protein: ASSPIDSLGDQPQH
J gene: .; V gene: TRBV7-6; CDR3 protein: ASSPTGGRGKETQY